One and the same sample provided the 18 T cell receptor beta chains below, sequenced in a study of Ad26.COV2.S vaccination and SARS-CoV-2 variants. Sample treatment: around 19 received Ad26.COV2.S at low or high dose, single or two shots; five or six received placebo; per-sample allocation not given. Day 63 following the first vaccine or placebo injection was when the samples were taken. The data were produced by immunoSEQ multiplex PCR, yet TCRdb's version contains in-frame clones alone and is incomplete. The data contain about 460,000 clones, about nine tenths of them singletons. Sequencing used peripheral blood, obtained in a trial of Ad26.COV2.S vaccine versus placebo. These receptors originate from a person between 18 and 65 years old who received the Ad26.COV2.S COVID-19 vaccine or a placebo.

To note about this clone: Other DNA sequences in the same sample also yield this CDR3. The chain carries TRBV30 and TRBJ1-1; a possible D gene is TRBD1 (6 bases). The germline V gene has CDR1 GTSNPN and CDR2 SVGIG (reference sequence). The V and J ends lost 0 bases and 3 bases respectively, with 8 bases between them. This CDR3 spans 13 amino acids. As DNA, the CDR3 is TGTGCCTGGAGTGTACAGGGAGACACTGAAGCTTTCTTT. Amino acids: CAWSVQGDTEAFF.

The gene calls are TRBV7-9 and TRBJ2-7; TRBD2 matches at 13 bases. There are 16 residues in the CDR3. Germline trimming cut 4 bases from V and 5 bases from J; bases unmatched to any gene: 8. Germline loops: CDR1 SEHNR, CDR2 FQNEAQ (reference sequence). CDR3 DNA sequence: TGTGCCAGCAGCTACGGACGACTAGCGGGAGGAGACGAGCAGTACTTC. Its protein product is CASSYGRLAGGDEQYF. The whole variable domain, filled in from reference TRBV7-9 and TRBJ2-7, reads DTGVSQNPRHKITKRGQNVTFRCDPISEHNRLYWYRQTLGQGPEFLTYFQNEAQLEKSRLLSDRFSAERPKGSFSTLEIQRTEQGDSAMYLCASSYGRLAGGDEQYFGPGTRLTVT.

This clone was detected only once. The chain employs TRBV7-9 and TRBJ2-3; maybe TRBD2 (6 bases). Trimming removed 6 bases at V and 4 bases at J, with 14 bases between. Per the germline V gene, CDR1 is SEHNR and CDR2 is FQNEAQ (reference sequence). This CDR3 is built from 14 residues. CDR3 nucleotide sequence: TGTGCCAGCAGGGCCGGGGAGGAACCAGATACGCAGTATTTT. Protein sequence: CASRAGEEPDTQYF.

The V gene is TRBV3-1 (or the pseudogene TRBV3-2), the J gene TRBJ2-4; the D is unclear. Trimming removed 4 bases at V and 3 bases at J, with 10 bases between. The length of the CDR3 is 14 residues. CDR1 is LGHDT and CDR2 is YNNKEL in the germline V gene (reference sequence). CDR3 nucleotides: TGTGCCAGCAGCCCCCCAAGCCTCAAAAACATTCAGTACTTC. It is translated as CASSPPSLKNIQYF.

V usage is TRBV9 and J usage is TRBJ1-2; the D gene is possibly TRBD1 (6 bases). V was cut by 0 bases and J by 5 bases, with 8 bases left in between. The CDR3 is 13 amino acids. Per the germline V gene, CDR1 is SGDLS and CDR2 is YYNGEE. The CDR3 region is CASSVDGTYGYTF. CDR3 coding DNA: TGTGCCAGCAGCGTAGATGGGACATATGGCTACACCTTC.

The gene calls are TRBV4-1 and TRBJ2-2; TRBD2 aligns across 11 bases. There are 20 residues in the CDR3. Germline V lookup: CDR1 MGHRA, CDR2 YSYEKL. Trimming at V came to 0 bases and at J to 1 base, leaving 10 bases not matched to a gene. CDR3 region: CASSQEPVSGTSGNTGELFF. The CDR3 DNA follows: TGCGCCAGCAGCCAAGAGCCGGTTAGTGGGACTAGCGGGAACACCGGGGAGCTGTTTTTT.

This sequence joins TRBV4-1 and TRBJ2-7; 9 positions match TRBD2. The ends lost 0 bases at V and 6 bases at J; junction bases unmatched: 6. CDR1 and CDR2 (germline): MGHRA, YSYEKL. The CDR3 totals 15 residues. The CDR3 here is CASSQDGSGSREQYF. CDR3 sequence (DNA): TGCGCCAGCAGCCAAGACGGTAGCGGGAGTCGCGAGCAGTACTTC.

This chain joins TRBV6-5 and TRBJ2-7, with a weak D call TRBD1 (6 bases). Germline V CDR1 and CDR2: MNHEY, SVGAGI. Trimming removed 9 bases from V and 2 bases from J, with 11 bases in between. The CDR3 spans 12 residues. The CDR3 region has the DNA TGTGCCAGTCAACAGGGCACCTACGAGCAGTACTTC. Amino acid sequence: CASQQGTYEQYF.

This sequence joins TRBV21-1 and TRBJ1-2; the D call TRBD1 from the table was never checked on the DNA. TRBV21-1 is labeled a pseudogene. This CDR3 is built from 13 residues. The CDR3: CASGDRGNYGYTF. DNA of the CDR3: TGTGCCAGCGGGGACAGGGGAAACTATGGCTACACCTTC.

The CDR3, as DNA: TGTGCCAGCAGTTTGGGAGGGACAGGCGGTCTGGGGGGGCAGTTCTTC. Protein: CASSLGGTGGLGGQFF. This chain links TRBV28 with TRBJ2-1; tentatively, D is TRBD1 (8 bases). CDR3 size: 16 residues. V gave up 3 bases and J gave up 12 bases, with 24 bases separating them. The germline V gene encodes CDR1 MDHEN and CDR2 SYDVKM.

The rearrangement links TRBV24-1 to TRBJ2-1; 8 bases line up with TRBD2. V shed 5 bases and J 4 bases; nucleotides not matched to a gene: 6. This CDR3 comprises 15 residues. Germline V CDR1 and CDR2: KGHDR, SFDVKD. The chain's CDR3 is CATSVGTSAYNEQFF. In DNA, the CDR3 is TGTGCCACCAGTGTAGGGACTAGTGCTTACAATGAGCAGTTCTTC.

The CDR3 is CASSFETATSPLHF. The CDR3 coding sequence is TGTGCCAGCAGCTTTGAAACCGCGACTTCACCCCTCCACTTT. The chain couples TRBV7-9 to TRBJ1-6; the D is unclear. This CDR3 is built from 14 residues. Germline V gene data show CDR1 as SEHNR and CDR2 as FQNEAQ (reference sequence). Trimming removed 3 bases at V and 9 bases at J, with 12 bases between.

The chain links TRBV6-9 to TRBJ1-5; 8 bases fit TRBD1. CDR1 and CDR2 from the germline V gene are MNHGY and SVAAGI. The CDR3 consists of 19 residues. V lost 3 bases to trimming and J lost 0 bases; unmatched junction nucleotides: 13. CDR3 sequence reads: CASSYRGQGLLNSNQPQHF. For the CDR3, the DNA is TGTGCCAGCAGTTACCGCGGACAGGGACTTCTTAATAGCAATCAGCCCCAGCATTTT.

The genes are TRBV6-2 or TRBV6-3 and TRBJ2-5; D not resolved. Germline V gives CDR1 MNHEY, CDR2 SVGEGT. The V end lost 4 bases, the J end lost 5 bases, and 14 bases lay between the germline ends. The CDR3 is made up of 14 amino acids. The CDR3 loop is CASSSHPLRETQYF. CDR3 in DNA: TGTGCCAGCAGTTCCCATCCCCTGCGGGAGACCCAGTACTTC.

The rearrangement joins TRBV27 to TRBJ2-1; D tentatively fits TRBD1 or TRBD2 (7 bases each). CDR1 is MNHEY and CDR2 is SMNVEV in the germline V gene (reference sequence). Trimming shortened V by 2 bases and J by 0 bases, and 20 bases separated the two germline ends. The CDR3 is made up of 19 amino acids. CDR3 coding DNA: TGTGCCAGCAGTTTAACTCAGGGGGGGAGGATCAGCTCCTACAATGAGCAGTTCTTC. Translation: CASSLTQGGRISSYNEQFF.

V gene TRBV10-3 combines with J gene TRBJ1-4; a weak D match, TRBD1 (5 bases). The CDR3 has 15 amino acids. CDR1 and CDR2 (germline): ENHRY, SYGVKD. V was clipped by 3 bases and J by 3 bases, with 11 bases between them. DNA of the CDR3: TGTGCCATCAGTGATTCGGGGACCTCTAATGAAAAACTGTTTTTT. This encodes CAISDSGTSNEKLFF.

The CDR3 reads CASTAQRTGNSPLHF. CDR3 DNA: TGTGCCAGCACCGCACAGCGGACAGGAAATTCACCCCTCCACTTT. The chain links TRBV6-5 to TRBJ1-6; 7 positions agree with TRBD1. The V and J ends lost 7 bases and 7 bases, in that order; junction bases with no gene match: 10. CDR3 length equals 15 residues. Germline assignment: CDR1 MNHEY and CDR2 SVGAGI.

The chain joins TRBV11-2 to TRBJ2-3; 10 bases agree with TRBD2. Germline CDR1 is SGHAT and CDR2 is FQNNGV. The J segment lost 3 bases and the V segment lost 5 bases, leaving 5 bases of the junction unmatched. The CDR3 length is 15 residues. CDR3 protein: CASSSASGSTDTQYF. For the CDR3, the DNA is TGTGCCAGCAGCAGCGCTAGCGGGAGTACAGATACGCAGTATTTT.